This T cell receptor (beta chain) was identified during a study of regulatory T cells in long-lasting Graves disease. Broader study findings: Persistent cases of Graves' showed reduced TCR diversity relative to newly diagnosed patients.

iRepertoire HTBI primers and Arm-PCR of CDR3 regions built TCR beta libraries. TCRdb re-called the multiplex PCR reads with MiXCR, one entry per CDR3 protein. The sample gives 420,000 or so distinct CDR3 sequences, about 15% of which show up once; 23% is in the top ten. In this sample, this clonotype turned up a few times. Its cognate antigen is unknown. V lost 1 base and J lost 0, with 12 bases in between. The V gene's germline CDR1 is LGHDT and CDR2 YNNKEL (reference sequence). This CDR3 region has 17 residues. The time point denotes: newly diagnosed GD, antithyroid drugs for less than 3 months. The TCR library used RNA extracted from PBMCs. Separately, the same data were catalogued under a study of T cells in Graves' hyperthyroidism and ophthalmopathy. That work states: In the first-round RT-PCR of the TCR CDR3, the HTBI primer set was used. Classification by a 13 V-J model distinguished ophthalmopathy from stable hyperthyroidism.

This chain connects TRBV3-1 to TRBJ2-2, with D hard to call. The TCR comes from a woman aged 18-35 years with Graves disease. The specimen was peripheral blood mononuclear cells (PBMCs), collected at new diagnosis, from a patient treated with antithyroid drugs. Here the CDR3 DNA reads TGTGCCAGCAGCCAAGGATCGCCTATCGCGAACACCGGGGAGCTGTTTTTT. It yields the protein CASSQGSPIANTGELFF.